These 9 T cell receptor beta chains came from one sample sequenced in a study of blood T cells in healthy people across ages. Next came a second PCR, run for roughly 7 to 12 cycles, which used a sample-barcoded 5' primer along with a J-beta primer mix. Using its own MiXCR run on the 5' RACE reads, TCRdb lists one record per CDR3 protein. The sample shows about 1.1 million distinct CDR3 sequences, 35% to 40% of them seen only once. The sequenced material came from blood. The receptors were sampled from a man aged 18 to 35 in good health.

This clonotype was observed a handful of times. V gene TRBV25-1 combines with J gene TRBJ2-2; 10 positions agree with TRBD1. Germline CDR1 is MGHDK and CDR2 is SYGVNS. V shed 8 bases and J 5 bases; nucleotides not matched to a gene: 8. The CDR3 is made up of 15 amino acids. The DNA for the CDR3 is TGTGCCAGCGGAATCGGGACAGGGGATACCGGGGAGCTGTTTTTT. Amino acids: CASGIGTGDTGELFF.

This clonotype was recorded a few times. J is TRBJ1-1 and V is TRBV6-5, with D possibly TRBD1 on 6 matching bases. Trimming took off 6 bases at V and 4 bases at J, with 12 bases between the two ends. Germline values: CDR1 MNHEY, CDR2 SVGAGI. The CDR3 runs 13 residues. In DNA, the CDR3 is TGTGCCAGCAGGGGGGGGCGAGGCACTGAAGCTTTCTTT. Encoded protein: CASRGGRGTEAFF.

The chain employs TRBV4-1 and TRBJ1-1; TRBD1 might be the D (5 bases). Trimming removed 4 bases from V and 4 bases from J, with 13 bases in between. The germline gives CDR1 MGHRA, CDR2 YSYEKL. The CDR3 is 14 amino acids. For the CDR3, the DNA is TGCGCCAGCAGCCCACCGCTCAGGGTCACTGAAGCTTTCTTT. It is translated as CASSPPLRVTEAFF.

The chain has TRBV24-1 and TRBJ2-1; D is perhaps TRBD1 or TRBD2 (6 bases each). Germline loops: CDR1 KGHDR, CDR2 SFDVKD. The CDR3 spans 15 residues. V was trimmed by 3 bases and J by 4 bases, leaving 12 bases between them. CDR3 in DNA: TGTGCCACCAGTGATGTCCGGGGGCCTTACAATGAGCAGTTCTTC. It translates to CATSDVRGPYNEQFF.

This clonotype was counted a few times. The CDR3 sequence: CASARDTEGNEKLFF. The CDR3 region has the DNA TGCGCCAGCGCCCGGGACACCGAGGGTAATGAAAAACTGTTTTTT. The chain recombines TRBV5-1 with TRBJ1-4, with D possibly being TRBD1 (6 bases). CDR3 length: 15 amino acids. The V and J ends lost 7 bases and 4 bases respectively, with 17 bases between them. From germline, CDR1 is SGHRS and CDR2 YFSETQ.

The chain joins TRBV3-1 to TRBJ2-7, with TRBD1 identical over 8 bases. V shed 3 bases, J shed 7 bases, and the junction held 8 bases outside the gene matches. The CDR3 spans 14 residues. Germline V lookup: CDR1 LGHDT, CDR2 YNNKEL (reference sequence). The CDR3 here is CASSQTTGGVEQYF. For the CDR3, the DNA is TGTGCCAGCAGCCAGACCACAGGGGGAGTAGAGCAGTACTTC.

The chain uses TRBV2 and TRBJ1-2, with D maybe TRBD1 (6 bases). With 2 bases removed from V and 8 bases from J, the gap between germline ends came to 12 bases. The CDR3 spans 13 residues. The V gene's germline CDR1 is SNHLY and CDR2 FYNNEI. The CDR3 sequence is CASSEYGGVGYTF. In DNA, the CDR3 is TGTGCCAGCAGTGAATATGGGGGCGTCGGCTACACCTTC.

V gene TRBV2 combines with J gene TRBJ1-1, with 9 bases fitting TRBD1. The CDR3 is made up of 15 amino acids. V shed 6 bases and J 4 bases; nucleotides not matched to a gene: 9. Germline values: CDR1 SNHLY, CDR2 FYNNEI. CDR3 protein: CASRLTGGASTEAFF. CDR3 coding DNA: TGTGCCAGCAGACTCACAGGGGGCGCGTCCACTGAAGCTTTCTTT.

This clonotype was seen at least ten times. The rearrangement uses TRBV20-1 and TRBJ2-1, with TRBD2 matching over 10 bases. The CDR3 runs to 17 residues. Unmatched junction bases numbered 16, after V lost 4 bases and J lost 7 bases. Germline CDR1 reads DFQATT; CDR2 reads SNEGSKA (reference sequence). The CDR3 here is CSANRPKPGLAPNEQFF. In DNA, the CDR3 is TGCAGTGCTAACCGGCCCAAACCGGGACTAGCGCCTAATGAGCAGTTCTTC.